Below are 21 T cell receptor beta chains sequenced from a single sample in a study of OX40 agonist ivuxolimab in advanced cancers. Profiling relied on immunoSEQ multiplex PCR, and the TCRdb table lists in-frame clones only, not all of them. Among about 70,000 clones, around nine tenths were seen once, and the ten largest hold roughly 2%. Sequenced here: CD4+ or CD8+ T cells sorted from blood, sampled in a trial of the OX40 agonist ivuxolimab. These receptors were taken from an adult with an advanced solid tumor such as melanoma, head and neck, liver or kidney cancer.

The V and J genes are TRBV6-5 and TRBJ2-7; the D gene is possibly TRBD2 (6 bases). Germline CDR1 is MNHEY and CDR2 is SVGAGI. This CDR3 comprises 13 residues. Trimming stripped 5 bases from V and 3 bases from J, with 11 bases between. The CDR3 DNA reads TGTGCCAGCAGTAAAGGCGGGAACTACGAGCAGTACTTC. This gives the protein CASSKGGNYEQYF.

V and J are TRBV11-2 and TRBJ1-1; D perhaps matches TRBD1 (5 bases). Germline CDR1 is SGHAT and CDR2 is FQNNGV. The CDR3 loop spans 15 amino acids. Between the trimmed V and J ends, which lost 5 bases and 3 bases, there was a span of 16 bases. DNA of the CDR3: TGTGCCAGCAGCCCGGGTCAGGGCTGGTACACTGAAGCTTTCTTT. Translated, it gives CASSPGQGWYTEAFF. The variable domain in full, with the rest retrieved from reference TRBV11-2 and TRBJ1-1, is EAGVAQSPRYKIIEKRQSVAFWCNPISGHATLYWYQQILGQGPKLLIQFQNNGVVDDSQLPKDRFSAERLKGVDSTLKIQPAKLEDSAVYLCASSPGQGWYTEAFFGQGTRLTVV.

The chain employs TRBV15 and TRBJ1-3; D not certain. Trimming took off 5 bases at V and 3 bases at J, with 11 bases between the two ends. This CDR3 is built from 14 residues. The germline V gene has CDR1 LNHNV and CDR2 YYDKDF (reference sequence). CDR3 amino acids: CATSHTAGGNTIYF. The CDR3, as DNA: TGTGCCACCAGCCACACCGCGGGTGGAAACACCATATATTTT.

The rearrangement uses TRBV6-5 and TRBJ2-2, with D perhaps TRBD2 (5 bases). The germline gives CDR1 MNHEY, CDR2 SVGAGI. Trimming stripped 5 bases from V and 7 bases from J, with 14 bases between. The length of the CDR3 is 14 residues. CDR3 amino acids: CASSLAEAVGELFF. The CDR3 bases are TGTGCCAGCAGTCTAGCTGAGGCGGTCGGGGAGCTGTTTTTT.

The chain carries TRBV6-5 and TRBJ2-7; D not certain. Germline assignment: CDR1 MNHEY and CDR2 SVGAGI. The germline V and J ends were trimmed by 5 bases and 7 bases, with 12 bases remaining between them. The CDR3 has 12 amino acids. The CDR3 bases are TGTGCCAGCAGTGAAACGGTGGCGGAGCAGTACTTC. This encodes CASSETVAEQYF.

The J gene is TRBJ2-1, the V gene TRBV5-1; 16 positions match TRBD2. V trimming: 0 bases; J trimming: 7 bases; junction bases outside the gene matches: 10. This CDR3 contains 19 residues. Looked up from germline, CDR1 is SGHRS and CDR2 is YFSETQ. CDR3 region: CASSLGLLGLAGGQNEQFF. DNA of the CDR3: TGCGCCAGCAGCTTGGGGCTCCTGGGACTAGCGGGAGGGCAAAATGAGCAGTTCTTC.

The V call is TRBV7-2, the J call TRBJ1-2, with D perhaps matching TRBD1 (5 bases). V lost 5 bases and J 4 bases, leaving 11 bases between the germline ends. The CDR3 has 13 amino acids. Germline V gene data show CDR1 as SGHTA and CDR2 as FQGNSA. CDR3 protein: CASSGGAGYGYTF. The CDR3 bases are TGTGCCAGCAGCGGCGGGGCGGGCTATGGCTACACCTTC.

V and J are TRBV9 and TRBJ1-1; D remains ambiguous. The CDR3 is made up of 14 amino acids. The V gene lost 2 bases and the J gene lost 0 bases, with 8 bases spanning the gap. Germline V gives CDR1 SGDLS, CDR2 YYNGEE. The CDR3 loop reads CASSVHYMNTEAFF. For the CDR3, the DNA is TGTGCCAGCAGCGTCCACTATATGAACACTGAAGCTTTCTTT.

This clone was picked up one time. This chain joins TRBV6-5 and TRBJ1-1; no reliable D call. V was clipped by 11 bases and J by 5 bases, with 18 bases between them. CDR3 size: 13 residues. Germline CDR1 MNHEY, CDR2 SVGAGI. CDR3 amino acids: CAARAKRGTEAFF. As DNA, the CDR3 is TGTGCCGCAAGGGCCAAAAGAGGGACTGAAGCTTTCTTT.

The J gene is TRBJ2-3, the V gene TRBV2; TRBD2 aligns across 11 bases. The CDR3 runs 17 residues. The J segment lost 4 bases and the V segment lost 7 bases, leaving 13 bases of the junction unmatched. Germline V gene sequence: CDR1 SNHLY, CDR2 FYNNEI. The CDR3 DNA reads TGTGCCAGCATAGGCCCCCGACTAGCGGGAAGGGCAGATACGCAGTATTTT. It is translated as CASIGPRLAGRADTQYF.

V and J are TRBV28 and TRBJ2-7; the D gene could be TRBD1 or TRBD2 (5 bases each). V was cut by 5 bases and J by 4 bases, with 18 bases left in between. Looked up from germline, CDR1 is MDHEN and CDR2 is SYDVKM. The CDR3 has 15 amino acids. DNA of the CDR3: TGTGCCAGCAGTCCCCGGGGCCTCGGAACGTACGAGCAGTACTTC. Its protein is CASSPRGLGTYEQYF.

About this clone: Other DNA sequences in the same sample also yield this CDR3. The rearrangement joins TRBV6-5 to TRBJ1-5, with D perhaps TRBD1 (5 bases). Deletions cut 3 bases from V and 4 bases from J, with 7 bases between. Germline CDR1 is MNHEY and CDR2 is SVGAGI. The CDR3 has 13 residues. In DNA form, the CDR3 reads TGTGCCAGCAGTTATGGGGGAAATCAGCCCCAGCATTTT. This codes for CASSYGGNQPQHF.

The gene calls are TRBV11-3 and TRBJ1-2; 7 bases line up with TRBD1. This CDR3 is 14 amino acids long. Germline V gene lookup returns CDR1 SGHNT and CDR2 YENEEA. J lost 10 bases, V lost 1 base, and 9 bases had no gene match. The CDR3 coding sequence is TGTGCCAGCAGCTTAGGGTCCCCGGGACAGCACTACACCTTC. Amino acid sequence: CASSLGSPGQHYTF.

V is TRBV5-1 and J is TRBJ2-5; TRBD2 matches at 8 bases. The germline V gene encodes CDR1 SGHRS and CDR2 YFSETQ. With V trimmed by 0 bases and J by 4 bases, 8 bases remained unmatched. This CDR3 is built from 16 residues. The DNA for the CDR3 is TGCGCCAGCAGCTTGGCTCGCGGGGGGTCCTCAGAGACCCAGTACTTC. The encoded protein is CASSLARGGSSETQYF. The full variable domain, rest sourced from reference TRBV5-1 and TRBJ2-5, is KAGVTQTPRYLIKTRGQQVTLSCSPISGHRSVSWYQQTPGQGLQFLFEYFSETQRNKGNFPGRFSGRQFSNSRSEMNVSTLELGDSALYLCASSLARGGSSETQYFGPGTRLLVL.

V gene TRBV28 combines with J gene TRBJ2-7; possible D gene TRBD2, 6 bases. V was cut by 7 bases and J by 0 bases, with 16 bases left in between. CDR3 length equals 15 residues. Germline CDR1 MDHEN, CDR2 SYDVKM. The CDR3: CASTRWRDPSYEQYF. The CDR3 bases are TGTGCCAGCACCCGTTGGCGGGACCCCTCCTACGAGCAGTACTTC.

This clone has a single count. This chain links TRBV14 with TRBJ2-1; 7 bases are shared with TRBD2. V was clipped by 4 bases and J by 7 bases; unmatched bases: 10. CDR1 and CDR2 (germline): SGHDN, FVKESK. The CDR3 is 15 amino acids. The CDR3 sequence: CASSRSGTTRNEQFF. The CDR3, as DNA: TGTGCCAGCAGCCGTTCCGGGACTACTCGTAATGAGCAGTTCTTC.

In its sample, this clone was seen once. This chain joins TRBV7-4 and TRBJ2-1, with D perhaps TRBD1 or TRBD2 (5 bases each). Germline CDR1 SGHVT, CDR2 SQSDAQ. V lost 5 bases and J lost 5, with 10 bases in between. This CDR3 is built from 13 residues. The CDR3 region has the DNA TGTGCCAGCAGCCCCCGGGGCAACAATGAGCAGTTCTTC. Translating it yields CASSPRGNNEQFF.

V and J are TRBV6-5 and TRBJ2-5, with TRBD2 matching over 9 bases. V gave up 5 bases and J gave up 8 bases; unmatched junction bases: 9. Per the germline V gene, CDR1 is MNHEY and CDR2 is SVGAGI. The CDR3 extends over 14 amino acids. The DNA for the CDR3 is TGTGCCAGCAGTACCCGGACTAGCGTCGCAACCCAGTACTTC. This codes for CASSTRTSVATQYF.

The chain has TRBV2 and TRBJ2-2; D possibly corresponds to TRBD2 (5 bases). The CDR3 is 14 residues long. Trimming took 7 bases from V and 2 from J, leaving 11 bases between them. The germline V gene has CDR1 SNHLY and CDR2 FYNNEI. This CDR3 reads CASKEGSNTGELFF. The CDR3 DNA reads TGTGCCAGCAAAGAGGGATCAAACACCGGGGAGCTGTTTTTT.

This clone has just a few counts. The chain joins TRBV7-6 to TRBJ2-1; 11 bases match TRBD1. The CDR3 loop spans 16 amino acids. Germline-derived CDR1 and CDR2 are SGHVS and FNYEAQ. V was pared by 3 bases and J by 2 bases, with 3 bases of the junction left unmatched. The CDR3 spells CASSFGQGATYNEQFF. CDR3 sequence (DNA): TGTGCCAGCAGCTTTGGACAGGGGGCCACCTACAATGAGCAGTTCTTC.

This sequence joins TRBV5-4 and TRBJ2-2; 13 nucleotides agree with TRBD2. This CDR3 has 16 amino acids. Germline lookup yields CDR1 SGHNT and CDR2 YYREEE (reference sequence). Germline trimming cut 3 bases from V and 4 bases from J; bases unmatched to any gene: 3. CDR3 region: CASSSRTSGGTGELFF. In DNA form, the CDR3 reads TGTGCCAGCAGCTCGAGGACTAGCGGGGGCACCGGGGAGCTGTTTTTT.